This note documents a single TCR beta chain sequence. The antigen remains unidentified. Measured with immunoSEQ multiplex PCR; TCRdb has only the in-frame clones, and not every one. The table has roughly 15,000 clones, 82% seen once. The record originates from a study of OX40 agonist ivuxolimab in advanced cancers. About the research overall: Patients were 82.7% male with ages roughly 20 to 85, mean 60. Overall study findings and caveats: CD4+ and CD8+ blood T cells expanded clonally by week 6 at 0.1 to 3.0 mg/kg. The authors did not determine the antigen specificity of the expanded peripheral T cells.

This CDR3 is built from 17 residues. The J segment lost 2 bases and the V segment lost 2 bases, leaving 10 bases of the junction unmatched. The germline gives CDR1 SGDLS, CDR2 YYNGEE. Source: CD4+ or CD8+ T cells sorted from blood, taken in a trial of the OX40 agonist ivuxolimab. The genes are TRBV9 and TRBJ1-1; the match to TRBD1 covers 9 bases. This receptor was obtained from an adult with an advanced solid tumor such as melanoma, head and neck, liver or kidney cancer. The CDR3 loop is CASSVGIPGQGNTEAFF. The CDR3, as DNA: TGTGCCAGCAGCGTGGGGATTCCGGGACAGGGCAACACTGAAGCTTTCTTT. The complete variable domain, with remaining parts taken from reference TRBV9 and TRBJ1-1, reads DSGVTQTPKHLITATGQRVTLRCSPRSGDLSVYWYQQSLDQGLQFLIQYYNGEERAKGNILERFSAQQFPDLHSELNLSSLELGDSALYFCASSVGIPGQGNTEAFFGQGTRLTVV.